What follows is one T cell receptor beta chain and its context. This clone showed up just a few times. Its antigen is currently not known. The record has no base qualities; no much larger clone is one base away. Library generation was performed with the immunoSEQ multiplex PCR assay. A mixture of 60 forward primers for TCR Vbeta segments and 13 reverse primers for TCR Jbeta segments was used in the multiplex PCR. The CDR3 region of rearranged TCR beta genes was amplified from genomic DNA by a multiplex PCR assay. The Illumina HiSeq System was used to sequence the amplified TCR beta libraries as 87-base-pair reads. The paper's data handling went like this. In a later analysis, tens of millions of unique TCR beta chains were counted across the 690 or so repertoires, and roughly 9.9 million of these chains were shared by at least two donors. Raw reads were error-corrected and collapsed into unique sequences by a nearest-neighbor algorithm in which closely related sequences were merged to remove PCR and sequencing errors. To assign V, D and J gene segments, CDR3 sequences were aligned to IMGT reference sequences. For a sequence to be retained, a match of at least six nucleotides to both a V gene segment and a J gene segment was required. Rearrangements were called productive when the CDR3 lacked stop codons and stayed in frame with V and J; all others were non-productive. Following IMGT convention, CDR3 was defined as the stretch from the second conserved V-encoded cysteine to the conserved J-encoded phenylalanine. In an earlier analysis of more than 550 of the donors, sequences lacking an unambiguous match to a single V gene segment were excluded. An earlier analysis of around 600 of the donors classified V segments as functional when productive rearrangements were above 56.7% and as segregating when the standard deviation between donors was above 5%. A statistical classification framework was built for diagnosing cytomegalovirus status from the catalog of TCR beta chain sequences. In a later analysis, V and J genes were assigned by comparing TCR nucleotide sequences against IMGT/GENE-DB human TR gene sequences. A later analysis assigned CDR3 sequences and most-parsimonious VDJ recombination scenarios with the TCRdist pipeline. In a later analysis, every TCR beta chain was defined by the combination of its CDR3 amino acid sequence and its V-gene family, and reads without a unique V-gene family were dropped. A later analysis removed 500 to 650 highly shared, low-generation-probability nucleotide sequences to deal with suspected cross-contamination and a sequencing artifact. A later analysis calculated a clonal expansion index for each public chain from normalized within-repertoire ranks of inferred template counts. In a later analysis, generation probabilities were computed with a VDJ recombination model fitted to out-of-frame rearrangements, and the resulting probabilities were checked against IGoR. In a later analysis, hypergeometric tests were used to score TCR-TCR, TCR-HLA and TCR-CMV co-occurrence, with a repertoire-size bias correction applied to TCR pairs. A later analysis estimated false discovery rates by permuting HLA or CMV assignments 20 times. In a later analysis, co-occurring TCRs were grouped using DBSCAN, and TCRdist sequence similarity was added for clustering within HLA-allele-positive subsets. Repertoires with fewer than 30,000 or more than 120,000 public chains, plus five repertoires with anomalous nucleotide sharing, were excluded from co-occurrence clustering. TCRdb took over this immuneACCESS table, retaining in-frame rearrangements with V and J assigned. Such tables are incomplete; in checked studies, under half of the missing clones stem from an unresolved V gene, and the remainder is unexplained. That table is the source of V, J and clone size, and D and trimming were worked out from the DNA. Within this sample are about 160,000 clones, with roughly 80% of them counted one time only. The biggest ten clones account for less than 3% of the sample.

The data stem from a study of cytomegalovirus exposure and HLA in healthy donors (TCRdb year 2017). For context, the study as a whole: An earlier analysis of more than 550 of the donors reported about 260 Gb of sequence data and 95 million to 140 million unique TCR beta sequences obtained from around 190 million T cells. Alongside the repertoire data, information on donor age, sex, ethnicity and CMV serostatus was compiled. Among almost 400 genotyped donors of the cohort, an average of around 240,000 unique TCR beta nucleotide sequences were sequenced per donor, around a sixth of them non-productive. Genome-wide SNP genotypes for about 60% of the roughly 700 donors were used in a later genetic analysis, which treated that subset as a discovery cohort. An earlier analysis of nearly 600 of the donors applied high-throughput TCR beta sequencing to assess whether each TCR beta V gene segment acted as functional or pseudogenic. Because of strong linkage in the cohort, a few DR-DQ haplotypes were treated as single units for association and clustering. An early release that covered fewer than 750 HLA-typed donors contained 300 to 350 gigabases of sequencing data and 70 million to 100 million unique TCR sequences. Of the approximately 400 genotyped donors, around 81% fell in the genetic ancestry cluster associated with self-reported Caucasian donors. The aim of the study was to test whether cataloging public T cell receptors could identify signatures of past pathogen exposure. HLA typing included class I and class II loci at four-digit resolution. Using immunosequencing, the study profiled T cell repertoires from approximately 700 subjects and related those repertoires to cytomegalovirus serostatus. Typing coverage differed by locus: A, B, C, DRB1 and DQB1 were typed in about 629-630 donors, DQA1 in 522, DPA1 in roughly 590, and DPB1 in 450 to 480. To predict cytomegalovirus infection status, the study combined high-throughput TCR immunosequencing, statistical association of individual TCRs with disease status, and machine learning. Besides the first cohort of under 700 subjects, a separate validation cohort made up of 120 different subjects was used. Rather than drawing on any new phenotypic data, the later analysis identified candidate immune exposures from TCR beta sequences and the way those sequences occurred across donors. Every discovery cohort repertoire had been produced on one sequencing platform. In a later analysis, previously published TCR beta repertoires from more than 500 donors were re-analyzed and high-resolution HLA genotyping was added so that TCR occurrence patterns could be studied.

What the work shows at the level of the full study, not this receptor alone: Some IMGT-functional V segments, including TRBV6-2 and TRBV6-3, could not be told apart with the 87-base-pair reads, so those segments were excluded. It was suggested by the authors that the approach could potentially be generalized to other disease states and immunological phenotypes. A later analysis found that most CMV-associated TCR beta chains appeared HLA-restricted, with HLA associations seemingly driven largely by CMV exposure. This cohort had only TCR beta chains sequenced, and the lack of alpha or paired-chain data limited which features could be detected. Assigning TCR associations to individual alleles was difficult when HLA alleles, especially DR and DQ, strongly co-occurred. The classifier was reported to diagnose cytomegalovirus status with high specificity and sensitivity in both the original and validation cohorts. Roughly 15 rarely observed V segments, including chromosome 9 orphons, were excluded from the earlier analysis of some 590 of the donors because counts were too low. A later analysis associated 16,951 TCR beta sequences with specific HLA alleles at a false discovery rate of 0.05. An association between a missense DCLRE1C variant and V-gene and J-gene trimming of TCR beta chains was found in a later genetic analysis and replicated in an independent cohort. An earlier analysis of around 500 of the donors showed that most TCR beta V segments appeared in productive rearrangements either about 87% or about 30% of the time, which broadly matched IMGT annotations. A further reported finding was that TCR beta sequences accurately predicted the HLA-A and HLA-B alleles for most subjects in the first cohort. Correlated functional status among segregating V segments might be attributable to linkage disequilibrium, but an unknown experimental factor could not be ruled out. Several of the top co-occurrence clusters appeared to be linked to parvovirus B19, influenza, CMV and Epstein-Barr virus, according to a later analysis. A later analysis found that HLA-associated TCR beta chains were more clonally expanded and had lower generation probabilities than equally common non-associated chains. A group of highly shared sequence variants was considered likely to be a technical artifact of the sequencing pipeline. Three of the identified cytomegalovirus-associated TCR beta chains were confirmed in vitro to be specific for cytomegalovirus antigens. According to a later genetic analysis, donors in an Asian-associated ancestry cluster had fewer N-insertions in productive TCRs than the approximately 650-donor mean. While some public TCRs were present in many individuals, most TCR sequences turned up only very rarely across donors. A later analysis found that TCR association rates varied across HLA loci, with DRB1 alleles showing the most associated TCRs and HLA-C alleles the fewest. Sequencing depth was assumed to be roughly uniform across donors in the presence/absence analyses, though that assumption may not hold. Immune exposure information for the cohort was limited to CMV serostatus. HLA typing was unavailable for some donors at each locus, so association tests used only the typed subset. In the study, about 150 TCR beta chains were listed as associated with cytomegalovirus.

The CDR3 starts with the cysteine, ends with the phenylalanine, and has 11 residues. CDR3 DNA only is kept here, 33 bases in frame from base 1. The CDR1 and CDR2 encoded by the germline V gene are MNHEY and SVGAGI. V and J are truncated by 7 bases and 4 bases respectively, leaving an intervening sequence of 8 bases. The cohort consisted of more than 650 healthy bone marrow donors. All cohort members were sampled while nominally healthy, although unrecorded immune exposures were likely present. The donor was CMV seronegative and was included in the group of 352 seronegative cohort members. A peripheral blood sample was provided by each donor, and peripheral blood mononuclear cells were used for TCR beta sequencing. The Qiagen DNeasy Blood Extraction Kit was used to extract genomic DNA from the blood cell samples.

The sequence came from a male donor in good health and CMV-seronegative. This sequence uses TRBV6-5 and TRBJ2-7, with TRBD2 perhaps the D gene, on 5 matching bases. Sequenced material: PBMCs. Read as DNA, the sequence is TGTGCCAGCAATAGCGTGTACGAGCAGTACTTC. This is translated as CASNSVYEQYF.